Here is one T cell receptor (beta chain) with its context. Other DNA sequences from this sample encode an identical CDR3 as well. The record originates from a study of blood T cell repertoires in COVID-19. Per germline, CDR1 SGHVS and CDR2 FNYEAQ. This CDR3 region has 13 residues. Trimming shortened V by 6 bases and J by 2 bases, and 10 bases separated the two germline ends. Clones were sequenced by immunoSEQ multiplex PCR, and TCRdb holds only the in-frame ones, with some missing. The sample holds 120,000 to 150,000 clones, roughly 85% seen once. This TCR derives from a man aged 60 to 69 with acute or convalescent COVID-19. The chain uses TRBV7-6 and TRBJ1-2; the D gene is possibly TRBD1 (6 bases). The sequencing sample was made of peripheral blood. The CDR3 region is CASSPTGNYGYTF. The CDR3 DNA reads as TGTGCCAGCAGTCCGACAGGCAACTATGGCTACACCTTC.